Listed here are 25 T cell receptor beta chains from one sample, sequenced in a study of shared clonotypes between healthy human individuals. Assay used: immunoSEQ multiplex PCR; TCRdb lists only in-frame clones, some missing. The table includes hundreds of thousands of clones, around 74% detected once. The material sequenced was memory CD4+ T cells sorted from blood. Subset described: CD45RA-negative fraction. These receptors came from a woman under 40 in good health.

The chain links TRBV5-5 to TRBJ1-4; D ambiguous. Trimming cost V 4 bases and J 4 bases, with 11 bases left between them. Germline loops: CDR1 SGHKS, CDR2 YYEKEE (reference sequence). The length of the CDR3 is 14 residues. The CDR3 here is CASSSGSLNEKLFF. The CDR3 DNA sequence: TGTGCCAGCAGCAGCGGGTCCCTTAATGAAAAACTGTTTTTT.

The chain has TRBV5-1 and TRBJ2-2; no firm D call. CDR3 length: 13 amino acids. The V gene lost 3 bases and the J gene lost 7 bases, with 10 bases spanning the gap. Germline V gene sequence: CDR1 SGHRS, CDR2 YFSETQ. The CDR3 spells CASSWVVGGELFF. The CDR3 DNA reads TGCGCCAGCAGCTGGGTTGTCGGCGGGGAGCTGTTTTTT.

This chain's CDR3 is CASSREAGGGYTF. For the CDR3, the DNA is TGTGCCAGTAGTAGAGAGGCAGGAGGTGGCTACACCTTC. The genes are TRBV19 and TRBJ1-2, with D unresolved. V shed 4 bases and J shed 7 bases, with 13 bases lying between them. The CDR3 length is 13 residues. In germline, CDR1 is LNHDA, CDR2 SQIVND (reference sequence).

The chain employs TRBV27 and TRBJ2-6; TRBD1 agrees at 7 bases. From germline, CDR1 is MNHEY and CDR2 SMNVEV (reference sequence). Germline trimming cut 6 bases from V and 1 base from J; bases unmatched to any gene: 15. This CDR3 is 19 amino acids long. The CDR3 DNA sequence: TGTGCCAGCAGCCCGCGCCCGGGACAGTTTCAATCTGGGGCCAACGTCCTGACTTTC. As protein: CASSPRPGQFQSGANVLTF.

The J gene is TRBJ2-7, the V gene TRBV27, with TRBD2 matching 8 bases. Looked up from germline, CDR1 is MNHEY and CDR2 is SMNVEV (reference sequence). CDR3 size: 15 residues. J was trimmed by 4 bases and V by 0 bases; bases with no gene match: 5. As DNA, the CDR3 is TGTGCCAGCAGTTTATCAGGTAGCGGGGTTTACGAGCAGTACTTC. This translates into CASSLSGSGVYEQYF.

This clone came up many times. CDR3 sequence reads: CASSVDRVGGGANVLTF. CDR3 nucleotide sequence: TGTGCCAGCAGCGTAGACAGGGTTGGTGGTGGGGCCAACGTCCTGACTTTC. This chain connects TRBV2 to TRBJ2-6, with 7 bases that match TRBD1. Germline loops: CDR1 SNHLY, CDR2 FYNNEI. V dropped 6 bases and J dropped 3; count of bases not matched to a gene: 11. This CDR3 is 17 amino acids long.

Remarks on this clone: Other DNA sequences of this sample code for an identical CDR3. The chain couples TRBV28 to TRBJ1-4, with D unresolved. The CDR3 totals 13 residues. Germline CDR1 is MDHEN and CDR2 is SYDVKM. The V and J ends lost 7 bases and 2 bases respectively, with 8 bases between them. As DNA, the CDR3 is TGTGCCAGCACCCGGACTACTAATGAAAAACTGTTTTTT. Its protein product is CASTRTTNEKLFF.

The rearrangement joins TRBV19 to TRBJ1-5; TRBD1 is a possible D gene (5 bases). Germline V lookup: CDR1 LNHDA, CDR2 SQIVND (reference sequence). This CDR3 has 16 residues. Trimming pared 4 bases from V and 7 bases from J, leaving 20 bases between. The CDR3 sequence is CASSTIGDAPRQPQHF. The DNA of the CDR3 is TGTGCCAGTAGTACCATCGGGGACGCTCCACGGCAGCCCCAGCATTTT.

This clone was counted many times. The rearrangement links TRBV30 to TRBJ1-2, with D possibly matching TRBD1 (5 bases). Trimming removed 4 bases from V and 4 bases from J, with 10 bases in between. CDR3 length: 12 amino acids. The germline V gene encodes CDR1 GTSNPN and CDR2 SVGIG (reference sequence). The CDR3 DNA reads as TGTGCCTGGAATCGGGACGTCTATGGCTACACCTTC. Translation gives CAWNRDVYGYTF.

This clone came up a few times. This chain uses TRBV11-2 with TRBJ1-2, with 8 bases aligning to TRBD1. Germline loops: CDR1 SGHAT, CDR2 FQNNGV. The CDR3 has 15 amino acids. Germline trimming cut 0 bases from V and 7 bases from J; bases unmatched to any gene: 7. This CDR3 reads CASSLEGDRRSGYTF. Written as DNA, the CDR3 is TGTGCCAGCAGCTTAGAAGGGGACAGGCGCAGTGGCTACACCTTC.

The V gene is TRBV29-1, the J gene TRBJ1-3; D is unresolved. This CDR3 is built from 14 residues. Germline V lookup: CDR1 SQVTM, CDR2 ANQGSEA. Trimming left V 1 base short and J 0 bases short, with 7 bases between. The DNA of the CDR3 is TGCAGCGTTGAAGTTCCAGACTCTGGAAACACCATATATTTT. Translation: CSVEVPDSGNTIYF.

The chain is built from TRBV9 and TRBJ2-3, with D unresolved. The germline V and J ends were trimmed by 0 bases and 0 bases, with 8 bases remaining between them. The CDR3 loop spans 15 amino acids. Germline values: CDR1 SGDLS, CDR2 YYNGEE. CDR3 in DNA: TGTGCCAGCAGCGTAGGTGTTCAGAGCACAGATACGCAGTATTTT. Translated: CASSVGVQSTDTQYF.

This clone has a single count. The chain uses TRBV27 and TRBJ1-3; the match to TRBD1 covers 7 bases. Trimming removed 5 bases from V and 4 bases from J; junction bases left unmatched: 5. The V gene's germline CDR1 is MNHEY and CDR2 SMNVEV (reference sequence). This CDR3 has 14 residues. CDR3: CASSPRTGGNTIYF. Written as DNA, the CDR3 is TGTGCCAGCAGTCCACGGACAGGCGGAAACACCATATATTTT.

This clone was picked up many times. V and J are TRBV20-1 and TRBJ2-1; TRBD2 might be the D (6 bases). Germline lookup yields CDR1 DFQATT and CDR2 SNEGSKA (reference sequence). This CDR3 spans 11 amino acids. The CDR3 sequence is CSHFSGNEQFF. CDR3 bases: TGCAGCCATTTTAGCGGAAATGAGCAGTTCTTC.

This clone was seen only a few times. This rearrangement joins TRBV4-1 to TRBJ1-2; D gene uncertain. V was trimmed by 3 bases and J by 2 bases, leaving 16 bases between them. Germline values: CDR1 MGHRA, CDR2 YSYEKL. This CDR3 spans 16 amino acids. Written as DNA, the CDR3 is TGCGCCAGCAGCCACCTTTACCCGCCAGAGAACTATGGCTACACCTTC. Its protein product is CASSHLYPPENYGYTF.

In DNA, the CDR3 is TGTGCCAGCGGCCGGGACAGGGGTTTTGGCTATGGCTACACCTTC. Protein sequence: CASGRDRGFGYGYTF. The chain carries TRBV2 and TRBJ1-2, with 10 bases fitting TRBD1. The V gene's germline CDR1 is SNHLY and CDR2 FYNNEI. The CDR3 loop spans 15 amino acids. J lost 4 bases, V lost 8 bases, and 10 bases had no gene match.

This chain links TRBV11-2 with TRBJ2-2; D could derive from TRBD1 or TRBD2 (5 bases each). The CDR3 covers 14 residues. Trimming left V 5 bases short and J 5 bases short, with 12 bases between. The germline V gene encodes CDR1 SGHAT and CDR2 FQNNGV. The CDR3 DNA reads as TGTGCCAGCAGCGCATGGGACGGGACCGGGGAGCTGTTTTTT. It encodes CASSAWDGTGELFF.

The chain couples TRBV5-6 to TRBJ2-4, with 8 bases aligning to TRBD1. CDR3 length: 14 residues. Germline assignment: CDR1 SGHDT and CDR2 YYEEEE. Trimming at V came to 0 bases and at J to 7 bases, leaving 3 bases not matched to a gene. CDR3 bases: TGTGCCAGCAGCTTGGGGACAGGGTTGAACATTCAGTACTTC. This gives the protein CASSLGTGLNIQYF.

The genes are TRBV6-5 and TRBJ1-1, with 7 positions matching TRBD1. Germline lookup yields CDR1 MNHEY and CDR2 SVGAGI. V was clipped by 5 bases and J by 1 base; unmatched bases: 7. This CDR3 comprises 15 residues. The DNA of the CDR3 is TGTGCCAGCAGTACTAACGACAGGGCGAACACTGAAGCTTTCTTT. Its protein product is CASSTNDRANTEAFF.

The V call is TRBV9, the J call TRBJ2-1; D possibly matches TRBD1 or TRBD2 (5 bases each). Germline V gene sequence: CDR1 SGDLS, CDR2 YYNGEE. This CDR3 comprises 12 residues. The ends were cut back, 4 bases at V and 8 bases at J, with 10 bases in the middle. This chain's CDR3 is CASSKTADEQFF. CDR3 sequence (DNA): TGTGCCAGCAGCAAGACAGCGGATGAGCAGTTCTTC.

In the case of this clone: Other DNA variants within this sample encode the same CDR3. The V and J genes are TRBV6-1 and TRBJ2-5; D is perhaps TRBD1 or TRBD2 (5 bases each). Germline CDR1 is MNHNS and CDR2 is SASEGT. V lost 6 bases and J 5 bases, leaving 10 bases between the germline ends. The CDR3 sequence is 12 residues long. This chain's CDR3 is CASRGDGETQYF. In DNA form, the CDR3 reads TGTGCCAGCAGAGGGGACGGGGAGACCCAGTACTTC.

This chain uses TRBV25-1 with TRBJ2-3, with D possibly matching TRBD2 (7 bases). Trimming stripped 7 bases from V and 4 bases from J, with 15 bases between. Germline V gene data show CDR1 as MGHDK and CDR2 as SYGVNS. This CDR3 contains 14 residues. CDR3 nucleotides: TGTGCCAGCACCCGGGGGCTAGCGGCAGATACGCAGTATTTT. Amino acid sequence: CASTRGLAADTQYF. Full variable domain (outside the CDR3, taken from reference TRBV25-1 and TRBJ2-3): EADIYQTPRYLVIGTGKKITLECSQTMGHDKMYWYQQDPGMELHLIHYSYGVNSTEKGDLSSESTVSRIRTEHFPLTLESARPSHTSQYLCASTRGLAADTQYFGPGTRLTVL.

The V and J genes are TRBV2 and TRBJ2-2; 10 positions match TRBD2. V was pared by 6 bases and J by 4 bases, with 8 bases of the junction left unmatched. This CDR3 region has 16 residues. Germline V gene data show CDR1 as SNHLY and CDR2 as FYNNEI. The CDR3 DNA reads as TGTGCCAGCAGCGCTAGCGGGAGAAGTAGCACCGGGGAGCTGTTTTTT. Encoded protein: CASSASGRSSTGELFF.

This rearrangement joins TRBV28 to TRBJ1-1; 8 bases agree with TRBD1. CDR3 length: 17 amino acids. With 5 bases clipped from V and 2 bases from J, the junction kept 13 bases outside the gene matches. The germline gives CDR1 MDHEN, CDR2 SYDVKM. The CDR3 spells CASSEPRGQGANTEAFF. In nucleotides, the CDR3 is TGTGCCAGCAGTGAACCGAGGGGTCAGGGGGCAAACACTGAAGCTTTCTTT.

J is TRBJ1-2 and V is TRBV30; perhaps TRBD1 as D (6 bases). The CDR3 totals 12 residues. With 1 base removed from V and 8 bases from J, the gap between germline ends came to 11 bases. Per germline, CDR1 GTSNPN and CDR2 SVGIG (reference sequence). The CDR3 region has the DNA TGTGCCTGGAGTGGAGGGGGGGACGGCTACACCTTC. Translation: CAWSGGGDGYTF.